The 17 T cell receptor beta chains given below trace back to one sample, sequenced in a study of T-cell reconstitution after alpha-beta-depleted transplantation in children. Molecular barcoding with unique molecular identifiers was used for the TCRbeta library. TCRdb independently ran MiXCR on the PCR reads; one entry per CDR3 protein. The sample lists approximately 91,000 distinct CDR3 sequences; roughly 8.4% were seen once. Specimen: PBMCs from the stem cell graft donor, collected from the stem cell graft. The receptors originated from a human donor who donated a stem cell graft to a child with congenital amegakaryocytic thrombocytopenia.

Concerning this clonotype: With a much larger clone just one base away, this may be a read error. J is TRBJ2-7 and V is TRBV6-1; a possible D gene is TRBD1 (6 bases). This CDR3 comprises 15 residues. The V gene's germline CDR1 is MNHNS and CDR2 SASEGT. Trimming left V 6 bases short and J 6 bases short, with 21 bases between. CDR3 protein: CASSKQGPFPSEQYF. The CDR3 DNA reads TGTGCCAGCAGCAAACAGGGACCCTTTCCCTCCGAGCAGTACTTC.

This clonotype was recorded at least ten times. This sequence joins TRBV20-1 and TRBJ2-3, with 10 bases that match TRBD2. The germline V gene encodes CDR1 DFQATT and CDR2 SNEGSKA (reference sequence). V lost 4 bases, J lost 4 bases, and 5 bases stayed unmatched. The CDR3 has 14 residues. The CDR3 reads CSANLAGVADTQYF. CDR3 bases: TGCAGTGCTAACCTAGCGGGAGTGGCAGATACGCAGTATTTT.

There are many counts of this clonotype. CDR3 sequence (DNA): TGTGCCATCAGTGAGTCGGACGGGACACCCCAGTACTTC. Translating gives CAISESDGTPQYF. J is TRBJ2-5 and V is TRBV10-3; the D gene is possibly TRBD1 (6 bases). The V end was cut by 0 bases, the J end by 9 bases, with 11 bases between. This CDR3 is built from 13 residues. Germline V gives CDR1 ENHRY, CDR2 SYGVKD.

This clonotype occurred many times. The V gene is TRBV6-5, the J gene TRBJ2-5; D remains unclear. CDR1 and CDR2 from the germline V gene are MNHEY and SVGAGI. The CDR3 runs 16 residues. V lost 8 bases and J lost 3, with 22 bases in between. The CDR3 protein is CASAGSAWLIEETQYF. The CDR3 DNA reads as TGTGCCAGCGCAGGTTCCGCCTGGTTAATAGAAGAGACCCAGTACTTC.

This clonotype was picked up many times. The CDR3 is CSLGAGNTIYF. CDR3 coding DNA: TGCAGTCTAGGGGCTGGAAACACCATATATTTT. V and J are TRBV20-1 and TRBJ1-3, with a possible D match to TRBD1 (5 bases). The CDR3 has 11 residues. Trimming cost V 8 bases and J 2 bases, with 7 bases left between them. The germline gives CDR1 DFQATT, CDR2 SNEGSKA (reference sequence).

This clonotype was seen ten or more times. The chain joins TRBV5-1 to TRBJ2-3, with 13 nucleotides matching TRBD2. With 4 bases clipped from V and 4 bases from J, the junction kept 9 bases outside the gene matches. CDR1 is SGHRS and CDR2 is YFSETQ in the germline V gene. The CDR3 is 17 amino acids. CDR3: CASSPGLAGVLADTQYF. The CDR3 bases are TGCGCCAGCAGCCCCGGACTAGCGGGAGTTCTGGCAGATACGCAGTATTTT.

This clonotype was detected ten times or more. V is TRBV2 and J is TRBJ2-3; 9 bases fit TRBD2. The germline V gene encodes CDR1 SNHLY and CDR2 FYNNEI. The J segment lost 6 bases and the V segment lost 6 bases, leaving 4 bases of the junction unmatched. The CDR3 extends over 13 amino acids. DNA of the CDR3: TGTGCCAGCAGACAGCGGGGGGCCGATACGCAGTATTTT. Its translation: CASRQRGADTQYF.

This clonotype was found many times. This sequence joins TRBV10-3 and TRBJ2-1; unclear D gene. Germline CDR1 ENHRY, CDR2 SYGVKD. The germline V and J ends were trimmed by 5 bases and 9 bases, with 14 bases remaining between them. The CDR3 has 13 residues. The CDR3: CAISLEVLSEQFF. CDR3 in DNA: TGTGCCATCAGTCTAGAGGTGCTTAGTGAGCAGTTCTTC.

This clonotype was counted ten times or more. The chain is built from TRBV5-1 and TRBJ2-2, with D tentatively TRBD1 (6 bases). With 2 bases removed from V and 6 bases from J, the gap between germline ends came to 23 bases. CDR3 length: 18 residues. In germline, CDR1 is SGHRS, CDR2 YFSETQ. The CDR3 region has the DNA TGCGCCAGCAGCTTACAACCGGCTGGGGGCTCTTTCGCCGGGGAGCTGTTTTTT. The encoded protein is CASSLQPAGGSFAGELFF. The whole variable domain, remainder taken from reference TRBV5-1 and TRBJ2-2, is KAGVTQTPRYLIKTRGQQVTLSCSPISGHRSVSWYQQTPGQGLQFLFEYFSETQRNKGNFPGRFSGRQFSNSRSEMNVSTLELGDSALYLCASSLQPAGGSFAGELFFGEGSRLTVL.

This clonotype was seen ten or more times. This chain links TRBV9 with TRBJ2-5; TRBD2 is a possible D gene (6 bases). The CDR3 length is 13 residues. With 0 bases removed from V and 6 bases from J, the gap between germline ends came to 9 bases. Germline values: CDR1 SGDLS, CDR2 YYNGEE. CDR3 protein: CASSVAGVKTQYF. CDR3 nucleotides: TGTGCCAGCAGCGTAGCGGGAGTAAAGACCCAGTACTTC.

This clonotype came up many times. The chain is built from TRBV20-1 and TRBJ2-1, with 11 bases aligning to TRBD2. V was clipped by 8 bases and J by 7 bases; unmatched bases: 4. Germline V lookup: CDR1 DFQATT, CDR2 SNEGSKA (reference sequence). This CDR3 is 12 amino acids long. Here the CDR3 reads CSPTSGINEQFF. CDR3 nucleotide sequence: TGCAGTCCGACTAGCGGGATTAATGAGCAGTTCTTC.

This chain uses TRBV10-3 with TRBJ1-2; unclear D gene. Between the trimmed V and J ends, which lost 2 bases and 5 bases, there was a span of 6 bases. The CDR3 consists of 12 residues. Germline V lookup: CDR1 ENHRY, CDR2 SYGVKD. The CDR3 is CAISEVGYGYTF. As DNA, the CDR3 is TGTGCCATCAGTGAGGTTGGTTATGGCTACACCTTC.

In its sample, this clonotype was seen many times. The genes are TRBV12-3 or TRBV12-4 and TRBJ1-4, with D perhaps matching TRBD1 (6 bases). The CDR3 is 16 residues long. V was trimmed by 3 bases and J by 4 bases, leaving 15 bases between them. CDR3 sequence reads: CASSFAPPGVNEKLFF. DNA for the CDR3: TGTGCCAGCAGTTTCGCCCCCCCAGGGGTTAATGAAAAACTGTTTTTT.

The J gene is TRBJ2-3, the V gene TRBV27; D is perhaps TRBD2 (6 bases). The ends were cut back, 2 bases at V and 4 bases at J, with 7 bases in the middle. Germline V gives CDR1 MNHEY, CDR2 SMNVEV (reference sequence). The CDR3 has 13 amino acids. The CDR3 reads CASSLAGPDTQYF. In nucleotides, the CDR3 is TGTGCCAGCAGTTTAGCGGGACCAGATACGCAGTATTTT.

As concerns this clonotype: The DNA is left out, because the CDR3 cannot be placed on it with certainty; the CDR3 is given as TCRdb lists it. This chain joins TRBV30 and TRBJ2-3; TRBD1 is taken as the D call from the table, unchecked against the DNA. The CDR3 contains 15 residues when both ends are counted. Germline values: CDR1 GTSNPN, CDR2 SVGIG (reference sequence). This chain's CDR3 is CAWSVGRGSNFTHYF.

This clonotype appeared many times. The chain combines TRBV6-1 with TRBJ2-2; D gene ambiguous. The ends were cut back, 1 base at V and 7 bases at J, with 19 bases in the middle. In germline, CDR1 is MNHNS, CDR2 SASEGT. This CDR3 is 17 amino acids long. In nucleotides, the CDR3 is TGTGCCAGCAGTGAAGGTCTCGCCAGGCCGTTCGACGGGGAGCTGTTTTTT. Its protein is CASSEGLARPFDGELFF.

Many counts were recorded for this clonotype. The V call is TRBV10-3, the J call TRBJ2-1, with 8 positions matching TRBD1. Germline CDR1 ENHRY, CDR2 SYGVKD. Unmatched junction bases numbered 11, after V lost 2 bases and J lost 8 bases. The CDR3 length is 16 residues. The CDR3: CAISEDRAGGKDEQFF. In DNA form, the CDR3 reads TGTGCCATCAGTGAGGATCGGGCAGGGGGCAAGGATGAGCAGTTCTTC.